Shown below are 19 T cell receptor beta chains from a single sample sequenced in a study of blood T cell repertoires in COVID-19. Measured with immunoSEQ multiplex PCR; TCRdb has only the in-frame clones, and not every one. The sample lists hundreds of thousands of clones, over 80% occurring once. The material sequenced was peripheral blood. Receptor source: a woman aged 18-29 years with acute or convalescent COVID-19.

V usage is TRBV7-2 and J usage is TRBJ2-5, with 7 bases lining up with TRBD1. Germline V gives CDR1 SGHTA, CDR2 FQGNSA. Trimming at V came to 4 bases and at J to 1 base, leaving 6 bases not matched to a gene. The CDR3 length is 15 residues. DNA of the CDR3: TGTGCCAGCAGCTCCCAGACAGGGTTCCAAGAGACCCAGTACTTC. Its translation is CASSSQTGFQETQYF.

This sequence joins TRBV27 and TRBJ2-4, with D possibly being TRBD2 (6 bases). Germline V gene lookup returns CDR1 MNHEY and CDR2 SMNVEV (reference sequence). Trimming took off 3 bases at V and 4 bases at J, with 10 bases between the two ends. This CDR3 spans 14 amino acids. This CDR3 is CASSFGAGKNIQYF. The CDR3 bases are TGTGCCAGCAGTTTCGGCGCGGGGAAAAACATTCAGTACTTC.

As DNA, the CDR3 is TGTGCCAGCAGTTACAGTCGGAGAGCGAACACTGAAGCTTTCTTT. It specifies CASSYSRRANTEAFF. The J gene is TRBJ1-1, the V gene TRBV6-5, with D unclear. This CDR3 comprises 15 residues. The V gene's germline CDR1 is MNHEY and CDR2 SVGAGI. The V end lost 2 bases, the J end lost 1 base, and 11 bases lay between the germline ends.

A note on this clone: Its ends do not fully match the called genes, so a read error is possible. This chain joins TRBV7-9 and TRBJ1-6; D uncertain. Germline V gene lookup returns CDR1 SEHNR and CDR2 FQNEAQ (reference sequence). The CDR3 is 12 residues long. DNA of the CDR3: TGTGCCACAATGACGGGGAATTCTCCCCTCCACTTT. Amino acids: CATMTGNSPLHF.

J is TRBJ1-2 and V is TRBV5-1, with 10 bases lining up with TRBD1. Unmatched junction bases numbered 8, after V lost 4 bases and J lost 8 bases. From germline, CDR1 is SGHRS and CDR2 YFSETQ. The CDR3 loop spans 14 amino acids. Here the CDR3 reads CASSGTGTGAGYTF. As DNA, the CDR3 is TGCGCCAGCAGCGGGACCGGGACAGGGGCCGGCTACACCTTC.

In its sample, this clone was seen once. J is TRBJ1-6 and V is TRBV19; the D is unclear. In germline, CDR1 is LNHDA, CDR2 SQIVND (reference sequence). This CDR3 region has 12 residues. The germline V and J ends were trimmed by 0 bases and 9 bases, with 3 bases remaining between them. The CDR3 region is CASSIDRSPLHF. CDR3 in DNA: TGTGCCAGTAGTATAGATCGTTCACCCCTCCACTTT.

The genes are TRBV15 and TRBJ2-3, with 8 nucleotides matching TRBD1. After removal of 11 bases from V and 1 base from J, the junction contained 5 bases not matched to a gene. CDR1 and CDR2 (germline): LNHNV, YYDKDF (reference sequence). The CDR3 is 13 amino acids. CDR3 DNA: TGTGCCTACGGACAGGGAGGCACAGATACGCAGTATTTT. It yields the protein CAYGQGGTDTQYF.

The CDR3 nucleotides are TGTGCCAGCAGCTGGGACAGCTTTAGGGGCTACACCTTC. Encoded protein: CASSWDSFRGYTF. The chain joins TRBV14 to TRBJ1-2; 7 nucleotides agree with TRBD1. With V trimmed by 5 bases and J by 8 bases, 8 bases remained unmatched. CDR1 is SGHDN and CDR2 is FVKESK in the germline V gene. CDR3 length: 13 residues. Variable domain in full (rest from reference TRBV14 and TRBJ1-2): EAGVTQFPSHSVIEKGQTVTLRCDPISGHDNLYWYRRVMGKEIKFLLHFVKESKQDESGMPNNRFLAERTGGTYSTLKVQPAELEDSGVYFCASSWDSFRGYTFGSGTRLTVV.

In nucleotides, the CDR3 is TGTGCCAGCAGTCCGGGGGGAGCTGAAGCTTTCTTT. Residues: CASSPGGAEAFF. The J gene is TRBJ1-1, the V gene TRBV6-5, with D tentatively TRBD1 (5 bases). The V end lost 5 bases, the J end lost 6 bases, and 10 bases lay between the germline ends. The V gene's germline CDR1 is MNHEY and CDR2 SVGAGI. The CDR3 is 12 amino acids.

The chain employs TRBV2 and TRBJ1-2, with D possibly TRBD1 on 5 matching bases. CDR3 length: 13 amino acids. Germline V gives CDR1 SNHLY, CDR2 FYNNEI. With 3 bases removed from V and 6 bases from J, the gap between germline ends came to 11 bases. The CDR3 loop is CASSDQGRNGYTF. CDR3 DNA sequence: TGTGCCAGCAGTGACCAGGGTAGAAATGGCTACACCTTC.

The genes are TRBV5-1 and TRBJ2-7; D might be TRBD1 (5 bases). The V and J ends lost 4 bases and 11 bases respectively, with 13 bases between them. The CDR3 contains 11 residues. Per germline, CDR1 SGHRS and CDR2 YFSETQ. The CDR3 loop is CASSLATEKYF. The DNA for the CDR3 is TGCGCCAGCAGCCTCGCGACAGAGAAGTACTTC.

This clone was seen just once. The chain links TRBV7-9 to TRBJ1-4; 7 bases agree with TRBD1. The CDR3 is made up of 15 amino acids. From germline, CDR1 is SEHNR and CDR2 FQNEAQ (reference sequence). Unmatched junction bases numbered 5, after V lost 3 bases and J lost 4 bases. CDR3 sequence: CASSFGDSHNEKLFF. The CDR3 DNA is TGTGCCAGCAGCTTTGGGGACAGCCATAATGAAAAACTGTTTTTT.

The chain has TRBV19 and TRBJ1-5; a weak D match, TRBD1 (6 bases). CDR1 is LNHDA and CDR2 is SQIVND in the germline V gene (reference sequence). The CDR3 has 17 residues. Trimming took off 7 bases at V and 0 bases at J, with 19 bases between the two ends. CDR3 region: CASNARRGGNSNQPQHF. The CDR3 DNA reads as TGTGCCAGTAACGCTCGCAGGGGAGGGAATAGCAATCAGCCCCAGCATTTT. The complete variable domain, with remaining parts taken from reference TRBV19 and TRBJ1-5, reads DGGITQSPKYLFRKEGQNVTLSCEQNLNHDAMYWYRQDPGQGLRLIYYSQIVNDFQKGDIAEGYSVSREKKESFPLTVTSAQKNPTAFYLCASNARRGGNSNQPQHFGDGTRLSIL.

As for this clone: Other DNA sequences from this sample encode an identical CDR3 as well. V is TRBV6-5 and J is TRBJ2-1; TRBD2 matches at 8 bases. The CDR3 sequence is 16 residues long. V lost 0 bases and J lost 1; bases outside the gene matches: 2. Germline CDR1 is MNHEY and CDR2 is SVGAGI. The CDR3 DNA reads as TGTGCCAGCAGTTACTCGGCGGGGGGATCCTACAATGAGCAGTTCTTC. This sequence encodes CASSYSAGGSYNEQFF.

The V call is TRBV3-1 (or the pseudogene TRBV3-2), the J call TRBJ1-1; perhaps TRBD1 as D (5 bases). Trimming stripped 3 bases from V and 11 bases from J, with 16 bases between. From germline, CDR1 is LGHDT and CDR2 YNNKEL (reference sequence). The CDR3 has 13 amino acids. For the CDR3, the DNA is TGTGCCAGCAGCCATGACACTACAGGACGCGCTTTCTTT. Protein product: CASSHDTTGRAFF.

The chain's CDR3 is CASSRETGNQETQYF. The CDR3, as DNA: TGCGCCAGCAGCAGGGAAACAGGTAACCAAGAGACCCAGTACTTC. The V gene is TRBV5-1, the J gene TRBJ2-5; D possibly corresponds to TRBD1 (5 bases). V was cut by 4 bases and J by 0 bases, with 13 bases left in between. Germline V gene data show CDR1 as SGHRS and CDR2 as YFSETQ. This CDR3 has 15 residues.

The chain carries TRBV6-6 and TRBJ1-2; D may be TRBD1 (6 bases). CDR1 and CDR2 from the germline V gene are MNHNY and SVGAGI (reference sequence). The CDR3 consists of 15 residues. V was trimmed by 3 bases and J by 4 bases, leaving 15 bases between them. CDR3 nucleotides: TGTGCCAGCAGTTATGAGGGGGAGAGGGGCTATGGCTACACCTTC. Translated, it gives CASSYEGERGYGYTF.

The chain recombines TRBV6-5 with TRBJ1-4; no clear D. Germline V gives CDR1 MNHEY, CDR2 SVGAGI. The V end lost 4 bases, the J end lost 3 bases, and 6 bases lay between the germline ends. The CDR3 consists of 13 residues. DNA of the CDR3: TGTGCCAGCAGTTGGGCTGCTAATGAAAAACTGTTTTTT. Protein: CASSWAANEKLFF.

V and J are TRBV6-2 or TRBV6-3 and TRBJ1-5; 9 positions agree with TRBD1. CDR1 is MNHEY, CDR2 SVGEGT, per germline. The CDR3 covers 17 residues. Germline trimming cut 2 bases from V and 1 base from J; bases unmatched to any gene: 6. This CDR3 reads CASSYRDRVWSNQPQHF. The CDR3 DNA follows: TGTGCCAGCAGTTACCGGGACAGGGTTTGGAGCAATCAGCCCCAGCATTTT.